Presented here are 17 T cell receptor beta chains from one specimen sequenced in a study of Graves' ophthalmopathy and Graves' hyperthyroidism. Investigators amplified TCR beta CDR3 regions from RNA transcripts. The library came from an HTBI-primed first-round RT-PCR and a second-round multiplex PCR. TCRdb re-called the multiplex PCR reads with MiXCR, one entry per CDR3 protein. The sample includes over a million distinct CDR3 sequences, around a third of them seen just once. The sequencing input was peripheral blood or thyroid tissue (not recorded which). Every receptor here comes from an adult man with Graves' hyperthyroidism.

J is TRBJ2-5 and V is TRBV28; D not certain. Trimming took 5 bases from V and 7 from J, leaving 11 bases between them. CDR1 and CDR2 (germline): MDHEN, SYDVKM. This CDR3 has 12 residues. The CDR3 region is CASSLTGLTQYF. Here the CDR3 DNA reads TGTGCCAGCAGTCTGACGGGCTTGACCCAGTACTTC.

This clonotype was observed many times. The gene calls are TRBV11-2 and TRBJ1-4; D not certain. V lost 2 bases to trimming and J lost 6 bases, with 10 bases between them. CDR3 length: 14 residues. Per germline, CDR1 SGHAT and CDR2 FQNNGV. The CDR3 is CASSLSPRDEKLFF. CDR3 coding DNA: TGTGCCAGCAGCTTATCTCCCCGAGATGAAAAACTGTTTTTT.

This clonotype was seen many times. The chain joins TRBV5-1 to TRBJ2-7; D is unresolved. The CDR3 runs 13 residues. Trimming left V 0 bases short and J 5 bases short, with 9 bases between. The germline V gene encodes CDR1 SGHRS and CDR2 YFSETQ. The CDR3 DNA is TGCGCCAGCAGCTTGGGGCGCAAGAACGAGCAGTACTTC. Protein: CASSLGRKNEQYF.

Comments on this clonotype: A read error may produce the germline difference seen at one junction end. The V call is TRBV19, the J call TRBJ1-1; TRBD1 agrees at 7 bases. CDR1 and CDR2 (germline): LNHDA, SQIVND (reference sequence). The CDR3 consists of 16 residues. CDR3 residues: CTSSRREGAMNTEAFF. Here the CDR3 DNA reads TGTACCAGTAGCCGTAGAGAGGGGGCGATGAACACTGAAGCTTTCTTT. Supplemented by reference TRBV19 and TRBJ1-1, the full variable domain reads DGGITQSPKYLFRKEGQNVTLSCEQNLNHDAMYWYRQDPGQGLRLIYYSQIVNDFQKGDIAEGYSVSREKKESFPLTVTSAQKNPTAFYLCTSSRREGAMNTEAFFGQGTRLTVV.

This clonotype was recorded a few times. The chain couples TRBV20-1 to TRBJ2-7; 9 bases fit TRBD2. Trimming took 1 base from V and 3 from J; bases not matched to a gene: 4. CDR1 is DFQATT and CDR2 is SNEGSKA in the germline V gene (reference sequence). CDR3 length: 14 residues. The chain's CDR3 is CSARASSGVYEQYF. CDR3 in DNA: TGCAGTGCTAGAGCGTCTAGCGGGGTCTACGAGCAGTACTTC.

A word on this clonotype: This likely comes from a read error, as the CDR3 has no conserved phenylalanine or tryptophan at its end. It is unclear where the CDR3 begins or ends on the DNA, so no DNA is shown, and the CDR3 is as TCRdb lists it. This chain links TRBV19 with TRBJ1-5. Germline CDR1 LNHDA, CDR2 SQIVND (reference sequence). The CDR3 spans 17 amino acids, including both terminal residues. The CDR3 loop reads CASSTSEASYSNQPQQA.

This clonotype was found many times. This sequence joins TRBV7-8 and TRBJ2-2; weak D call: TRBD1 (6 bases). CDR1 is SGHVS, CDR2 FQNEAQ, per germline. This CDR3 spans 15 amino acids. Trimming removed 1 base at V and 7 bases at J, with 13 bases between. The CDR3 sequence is CASSLVTGLLGELFF. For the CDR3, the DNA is TGTGCCAGCAGCTTAGTTACAGGGTTACTCGGGGAGCTGTTTTTT.

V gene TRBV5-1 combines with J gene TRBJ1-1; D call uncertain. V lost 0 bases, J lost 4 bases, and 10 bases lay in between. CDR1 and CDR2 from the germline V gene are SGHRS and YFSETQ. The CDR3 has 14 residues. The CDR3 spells CASSLDTGGTEAFF. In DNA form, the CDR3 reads TGCGCCAGCAGCTTGGATACGGGCGGCACTGAAGCTTTCTTT.

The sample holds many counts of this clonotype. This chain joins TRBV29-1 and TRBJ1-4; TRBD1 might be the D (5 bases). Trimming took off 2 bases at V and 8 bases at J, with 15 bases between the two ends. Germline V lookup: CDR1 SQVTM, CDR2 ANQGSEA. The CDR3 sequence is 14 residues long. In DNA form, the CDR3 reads TGCAGCGTTGAACTGTCGGGGGTGTACGAAAAACTGTTTTTT. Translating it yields CSVELSGVYEKLFF.

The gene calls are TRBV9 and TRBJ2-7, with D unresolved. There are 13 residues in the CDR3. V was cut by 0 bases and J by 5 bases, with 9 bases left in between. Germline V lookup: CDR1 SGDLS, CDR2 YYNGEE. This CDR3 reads CASSVGPLDEQYF. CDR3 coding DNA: TGTGCCAGCAGCGTAGGGCCCCTCGACGAGCAGTACTTC.

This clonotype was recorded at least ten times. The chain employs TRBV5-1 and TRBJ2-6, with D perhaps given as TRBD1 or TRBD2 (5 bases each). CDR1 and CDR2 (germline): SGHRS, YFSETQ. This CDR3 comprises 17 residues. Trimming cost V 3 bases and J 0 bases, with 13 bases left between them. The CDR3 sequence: CASSSGTGSSGANVLTF. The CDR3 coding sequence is TGCGCCAGCAGCTCGGGAACAGGTTCCTCTGGGGCCAACGTCCTGACTTTC. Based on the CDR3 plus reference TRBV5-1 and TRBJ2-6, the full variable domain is KAGVTQTPRYLIKTRGQQVTLSCSPISGHRSVSWYQQTPGQGLQFLFEYFSETQRNKGNFPGRFSGRQFSNSRSEMNVSTLELGDSALYLCASSSGTGSSGANVLTFGAGSRLTVL.

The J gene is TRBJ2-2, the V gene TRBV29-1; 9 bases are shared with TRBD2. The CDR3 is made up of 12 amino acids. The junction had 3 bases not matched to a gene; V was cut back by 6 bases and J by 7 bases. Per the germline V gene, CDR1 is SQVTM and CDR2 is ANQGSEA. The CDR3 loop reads CSVRGGVGELFF. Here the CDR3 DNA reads TGCAGCGTCCGCGGGGGGGTCGGGGAGCTGTTTTTT.

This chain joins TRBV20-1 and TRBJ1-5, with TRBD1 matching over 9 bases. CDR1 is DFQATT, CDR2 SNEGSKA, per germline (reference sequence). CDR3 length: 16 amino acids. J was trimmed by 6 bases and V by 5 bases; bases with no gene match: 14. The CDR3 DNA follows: TGCAGTGCTGCGTATACGGGACAGGGTCTCGGTCAGCCCCAGCATTTT. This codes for CSAAYTGQGLGQPQHF.

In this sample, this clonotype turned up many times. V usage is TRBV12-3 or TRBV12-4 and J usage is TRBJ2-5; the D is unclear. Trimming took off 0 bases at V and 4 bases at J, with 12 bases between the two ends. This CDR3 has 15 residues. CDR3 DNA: TGTGCCAGCAGTTTAGCGGGCGCGGTTGGAGAGACCCAGTACTTC. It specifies CASSLAGAVGETQYF.

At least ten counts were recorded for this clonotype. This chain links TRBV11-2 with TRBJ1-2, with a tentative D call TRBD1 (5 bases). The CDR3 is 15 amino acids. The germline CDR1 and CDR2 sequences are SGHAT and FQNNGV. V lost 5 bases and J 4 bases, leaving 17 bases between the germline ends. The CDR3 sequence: CASSVNQGNVYGYTF. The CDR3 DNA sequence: TGTGCCAGCAGCGTGAATCAGGGCAATGTCTATGGCTACACCTTC.

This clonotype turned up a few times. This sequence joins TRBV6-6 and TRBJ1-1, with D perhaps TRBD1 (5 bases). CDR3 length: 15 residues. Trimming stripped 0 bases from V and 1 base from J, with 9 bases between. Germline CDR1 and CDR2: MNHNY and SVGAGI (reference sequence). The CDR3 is CASSYSSRANTEAFF. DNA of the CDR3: TGTGCCAGCAGTTACTCGTCCAGGGCGAACACTGAAGCTTTCTTT.

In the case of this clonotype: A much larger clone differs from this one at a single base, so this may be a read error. CDR3 nucleotides: TGCAGTGCTCTGAGGGAGACCCAGTACTTC. As protein: CSALRETQYF. The chain has TRBV20-1 and TRBJ2-5; D remains ambiguous. This CDR3 comprises 10 residues. V gave up 5 bases and J gave up 5 bases, with 6 bases separating them. CDR1 and CDR2 from the germline V gene are DFQATT and SNEGSKA (reference sequence).